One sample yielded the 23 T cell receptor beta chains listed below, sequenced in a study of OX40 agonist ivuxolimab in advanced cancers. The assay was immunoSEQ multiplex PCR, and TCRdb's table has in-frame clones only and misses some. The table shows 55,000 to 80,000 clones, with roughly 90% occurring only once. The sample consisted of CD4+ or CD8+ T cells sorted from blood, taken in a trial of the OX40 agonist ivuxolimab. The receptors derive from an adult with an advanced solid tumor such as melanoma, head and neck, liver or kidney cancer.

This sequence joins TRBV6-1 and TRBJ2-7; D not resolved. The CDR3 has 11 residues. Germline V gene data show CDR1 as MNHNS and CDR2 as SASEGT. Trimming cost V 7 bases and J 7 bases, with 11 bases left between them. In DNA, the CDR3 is TGTGCCAGCACGGGTTCGCGGGAGCAGTACTTC. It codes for CASTGSREQYF.

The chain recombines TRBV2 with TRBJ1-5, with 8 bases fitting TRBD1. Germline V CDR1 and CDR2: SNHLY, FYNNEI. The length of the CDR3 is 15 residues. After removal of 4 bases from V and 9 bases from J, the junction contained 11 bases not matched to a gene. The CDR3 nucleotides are TGTGCCAGCAGTGCTACAGGGGGTTCTGATGGGCCCCAGCATTTT. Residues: CASSATGGSDGPQHF. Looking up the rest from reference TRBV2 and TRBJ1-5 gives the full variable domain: EPEVTQTPSHQVTQMGQEVILRCVPISNHLYFYWYRQILGQKVEFLVSFYNNEISEKSEIFDDQFSVERPDGSNFTLKIRSTKLEDSAMYFCASSATGGSDGPQHFGDGTRLSIL.

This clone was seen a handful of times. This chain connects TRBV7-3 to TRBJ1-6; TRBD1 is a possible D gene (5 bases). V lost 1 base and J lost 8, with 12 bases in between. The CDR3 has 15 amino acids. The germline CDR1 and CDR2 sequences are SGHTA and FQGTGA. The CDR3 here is CASSLMGRYDSPLHF. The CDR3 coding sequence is TGTGCCAGCAGCTTAATGGGACGATACGATTCACCCCTCCACTTT.

CDR3 residues: CASMSGDRALYYGYTF. DNA of the CDR3: TGTGCCAGCATGTCGGGCGACAGGGCTTTGTATTATGGCTACACCTTC. The rearrangement uses TRBV2 and TRBJ1-2; 7 bases agree with TRBD1. The CDR3 totals 16 residues. Per germline, CDR1 SNHLY and CDR2 FYNNEI. Trimming took 7 bases from V and 5 from J; bases not matched to a gene: 16.

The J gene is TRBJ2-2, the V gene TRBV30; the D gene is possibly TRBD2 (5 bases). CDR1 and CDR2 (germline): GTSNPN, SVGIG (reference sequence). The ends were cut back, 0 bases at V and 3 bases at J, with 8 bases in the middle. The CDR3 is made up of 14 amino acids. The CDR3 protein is CAWSVLGYTGELFF. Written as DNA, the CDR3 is TGTGCCTGGAGTGTACTAGGGTACACCGGGGAGCTGTTTTTT.

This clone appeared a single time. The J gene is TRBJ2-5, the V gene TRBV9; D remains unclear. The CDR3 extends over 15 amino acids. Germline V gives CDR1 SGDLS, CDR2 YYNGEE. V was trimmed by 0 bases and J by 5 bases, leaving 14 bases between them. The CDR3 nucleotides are TGTGCCAGCAGCGTAGCTGTCTACTCCGGGGAGACCCAGTACTTC. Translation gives CASSVAVYSGETQYF.

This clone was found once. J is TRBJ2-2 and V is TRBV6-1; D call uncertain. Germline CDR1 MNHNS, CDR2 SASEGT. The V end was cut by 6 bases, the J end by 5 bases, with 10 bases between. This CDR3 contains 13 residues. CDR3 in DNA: TGTGCCAGCAGCAAACTAAGGACCGGGGAGCTGTTTTTT. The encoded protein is CASSKLRTGELFF.

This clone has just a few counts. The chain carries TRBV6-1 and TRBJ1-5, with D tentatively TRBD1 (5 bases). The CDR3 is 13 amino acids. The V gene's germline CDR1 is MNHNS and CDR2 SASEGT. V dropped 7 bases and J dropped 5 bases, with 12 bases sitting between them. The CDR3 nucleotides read TGTGCCAGCAACCGGGACGGCTATCAGCCCCAGCATTTT. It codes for CASNRDGYQPQHF.

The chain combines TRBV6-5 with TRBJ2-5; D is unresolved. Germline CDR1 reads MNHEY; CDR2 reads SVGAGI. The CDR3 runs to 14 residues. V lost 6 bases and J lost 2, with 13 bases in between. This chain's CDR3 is CASSPPEPQETQYF. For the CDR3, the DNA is TGTGCCAGCAGCCCACCGGAACCGCAAGAGACCCAGTACTTC.

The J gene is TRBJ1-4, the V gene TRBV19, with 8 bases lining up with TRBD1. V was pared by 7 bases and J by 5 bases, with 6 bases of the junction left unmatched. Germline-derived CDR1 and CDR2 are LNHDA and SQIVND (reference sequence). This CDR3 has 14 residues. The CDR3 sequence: CASKTGQGNEKLFF. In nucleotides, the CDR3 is TGTGCCAGTAAGACCGGACAGGGAAATGAAAAACTGTTTTTT.

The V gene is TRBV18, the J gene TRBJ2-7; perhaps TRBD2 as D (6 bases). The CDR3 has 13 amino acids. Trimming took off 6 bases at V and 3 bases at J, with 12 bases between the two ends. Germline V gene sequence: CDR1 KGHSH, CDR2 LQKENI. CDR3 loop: CASSLDGGYEQYF. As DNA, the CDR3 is TGTGCCAGCTCGCTGGACGGGGGCTACGAGCAGTACTTC. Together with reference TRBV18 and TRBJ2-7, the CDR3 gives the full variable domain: NAGVMQNPRHLVRRRGQEARLRCSPMKGHSHVYWYRQLPEEGLKFMVYLQKENIIDESGMPKERFSAEFPKEGPSILRIQQVVRGDSAAYFCASSLDGGYEQYFGPGTRLTVT.

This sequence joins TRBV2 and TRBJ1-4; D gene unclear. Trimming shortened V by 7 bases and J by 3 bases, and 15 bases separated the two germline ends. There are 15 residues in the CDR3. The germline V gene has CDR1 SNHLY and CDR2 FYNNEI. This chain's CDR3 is CASIPNGVANEKLFF. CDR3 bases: TGTGCCAGCATCCCGAACGGGGTAGCTAATGAAAAACTGTTTTTT.

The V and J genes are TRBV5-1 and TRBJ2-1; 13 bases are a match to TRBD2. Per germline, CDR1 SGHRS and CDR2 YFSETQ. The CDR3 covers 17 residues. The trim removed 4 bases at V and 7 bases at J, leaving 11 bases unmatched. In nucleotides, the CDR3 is TGCGCCAGCAGCCGAGGGACTAGCGGGGCCGGGGGAAATGAGCAGTTCTTC. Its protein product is CASSRGTSGAGGNEQFF.

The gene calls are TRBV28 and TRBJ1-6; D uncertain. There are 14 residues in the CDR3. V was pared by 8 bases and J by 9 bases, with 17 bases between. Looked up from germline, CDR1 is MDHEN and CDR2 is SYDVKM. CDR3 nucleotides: TGTGCCAGCGGTCCGGGAGATCTTTTTTCACCCCTCCACTTT. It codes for CASGPGDLFSPLHF.

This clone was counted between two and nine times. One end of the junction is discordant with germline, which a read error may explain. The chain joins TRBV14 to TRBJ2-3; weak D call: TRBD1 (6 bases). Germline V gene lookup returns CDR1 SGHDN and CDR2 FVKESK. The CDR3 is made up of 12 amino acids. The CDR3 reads CASSQGTETQYF. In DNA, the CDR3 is TGTGCCAGCAGCCAAGGGACAGAGACGCAGTATTTT.

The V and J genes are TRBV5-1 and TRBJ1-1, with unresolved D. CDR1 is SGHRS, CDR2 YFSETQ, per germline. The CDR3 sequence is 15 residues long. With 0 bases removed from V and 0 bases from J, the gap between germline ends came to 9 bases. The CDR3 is CASSLAPGLNTEAFF. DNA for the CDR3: TGCGCCAGCAGCTTGGCACCGGGCTTGAACACTGAAGCTTTCTTT. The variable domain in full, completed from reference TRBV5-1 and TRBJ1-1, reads KAGVTQTPRYLIKTRGQQVTLSCSPISGHRSVSWYQQTPGQGLQFLFEYFSETQRNKGNFPGRFSGRQFSNSRSEMNVSTLELGDSALYLCASSLAPGLNTEAFFGQGTRLTVV.

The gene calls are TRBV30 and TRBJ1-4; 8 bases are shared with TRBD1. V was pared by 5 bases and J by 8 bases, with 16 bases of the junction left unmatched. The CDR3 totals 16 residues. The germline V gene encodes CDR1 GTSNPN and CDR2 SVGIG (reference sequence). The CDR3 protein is CAWCPGQEQGWEKLFF. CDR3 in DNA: TGTGCCTGGTGCCCGGGACAGGAACAGGGTTGGGAAAAACTGTTTTTT. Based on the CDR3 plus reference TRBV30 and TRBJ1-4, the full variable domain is SQTIHQWPATLVQPVGSPLSLECTVEGTSNPNLYWYRQAAGRGLQLLFYSVGIGQISSEVPQNLSASRPQDRQFILSSKKLLLSDSGFYLCAWCPGQEQGWEKLFFGSGTQLSVL.

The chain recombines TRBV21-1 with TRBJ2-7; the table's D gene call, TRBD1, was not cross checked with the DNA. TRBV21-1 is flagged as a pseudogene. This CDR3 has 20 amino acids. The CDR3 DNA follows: TGTGCCAGCAGCAAAGAATGGCTTTGTAAACGGGACAGGCACCCCTACGAGCAGTACTTC. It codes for CASSKEWLCKRDRHPYEQYF.

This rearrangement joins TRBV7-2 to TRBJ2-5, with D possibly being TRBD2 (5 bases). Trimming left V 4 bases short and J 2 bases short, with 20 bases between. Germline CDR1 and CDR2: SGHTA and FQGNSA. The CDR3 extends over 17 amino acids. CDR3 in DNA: TGTGCCAGCAGCTCCTTAGGCACAGCGGAGCCTCAAGAGACCCAGTACTTC. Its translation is CASSSLGTAEPQETQYF.

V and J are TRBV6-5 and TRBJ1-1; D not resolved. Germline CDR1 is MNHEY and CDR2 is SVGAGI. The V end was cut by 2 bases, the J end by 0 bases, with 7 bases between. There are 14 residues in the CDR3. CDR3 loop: CASSYAQLNTEAFF. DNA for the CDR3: TGTGCCAGCAGTTACGCCCAACTGAACACTGAAGCTTTCTTT.

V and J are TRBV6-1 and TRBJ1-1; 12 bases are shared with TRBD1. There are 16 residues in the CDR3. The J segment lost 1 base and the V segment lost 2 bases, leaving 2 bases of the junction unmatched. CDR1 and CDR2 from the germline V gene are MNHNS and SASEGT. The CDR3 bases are TGTGCCAGCAGTGAACCGGGACAGGGGGCGAACACTGAAGCTTTCTTT. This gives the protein CASSEPGQGANTEAFF.

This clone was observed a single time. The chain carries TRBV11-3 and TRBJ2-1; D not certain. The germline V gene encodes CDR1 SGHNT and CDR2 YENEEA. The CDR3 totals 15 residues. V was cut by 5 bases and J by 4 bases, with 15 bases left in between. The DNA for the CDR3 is TGTGCCAGCAGCCCCCAAAATACGGTTTACAATGAGCAGTTCTTC. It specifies CASSPQNTVYNEQFF.

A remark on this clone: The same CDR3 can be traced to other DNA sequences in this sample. For the CDR3, the DNA is TGTGCCAGCAGCTTCACAGATACGCAGTATTTT. It yields the protein CASSFTDTQYF. The V gene is TRBV5-4, the J gene TRBJ2-3; no clear D gene. Germline V gene lookup returns CDR1 SGHNT and CDR2 YYREEE (reference sequence). This CDR3 spans 11 amino acids. The V gene lost 2 bases and the J gene lost 2 bases, with 0 bases spanning the gap.